The rows below give T cell receptor beta chains drawn from one sample of a study of glioma-infiltrating T cells. One entry per CDR3 protein, called by TCRdb with MiXCR from the multiplex PCR reads. Among around 100,000 distinct CDR3 sequences listed, about 28% were seen once. The sequenced sample consisted of glioma tissue, nonneoplastic brain tissue, or PBMCs (not recorded which). The receptor set was obtained from a human donor with low-grade glioma or glioblastoma, undergoing nonglioma brain surgery, or in good health (not recorded which). The CDR3 runs from the conserved cysteine through the conserved F or W. Each record gives: V gene, J gene, CDR3 protein.

TRBV20-1	TRBJ2-7	CSEPGGQNTYGQYF
TRBV7-3	TRBJ2-2	CASSFRETNAGELFF
TRBV27	TRBJ2-1	CASSSTGAEQFF
TRBV7-3	TRBJ2-3	CASSLKLGADTQYF
TRBV20-1	TRBJ1-1	CSASRGTSFEAFF
TRBV12-3/TRBV12-4	TRBJ2-3	CASTWTSTDTQYF
TRBV4-2	TRBJ2-5	CASSHGGAQETQYF
TRBV4-3	TRBJ2-7	CASSQAQGTAYEQYF
TRBV2	TRBJ2-3	CASSRDNTDTQYF
TRBV7-2	TRBJ2-3	CATTVAVLGTDTQYF